The source of this T cell receptor (beta chain) is a study of blood T cells in healthy people across ages. As regards this clonotype: As yet, its antigen is unknown. Its ends do not fully match the called genes, so a read error is possible.

Study-level results: Estimates of total diversity, which came from one million sequenced T cells, were considered to be underestimates.

Every donor gave roughly 9.6 milliliters of peripheral blood. PCR was performed a second time for roughly 7 to 12 cycles using a sample-barcoded 5' primer and a J-beta primer mix. TCRdb passed the 5' RACE reads through MiXCR, listing each CDR3 protein once. The sample lists around 710,000 distinct CDR3 sequences, roughly two fifths occurring once. Germline CDR1 reads MNHEY; CDR2 reads SVGEGT. This CDR3 spans 13 amino acids. Sample: blood. The chain combines TRBV6-2 or TRBV6-3 with TRBJ2-3; maybe TRBD2 (6 bases). The origin of this receptor is an older woman in good health. The CDR3 region is CATSMGLANTQNF. The CDR3 coding sequence is TGTGCCACCTCCATGGGACTGGCTAATACGCAGAATTTT.